This TCR beta chain originates from a study of T cells in Graves' hyperthyroidism and ophthalmopathy. The CDR3 runs to 10 residues. Trimming shortened V by 9 bases and J by 7 bases, and 10 bases separated the two germline ends. The germline V gene encodes CDR1 MNHEY and CDR2 SMNVEV (reference sequence). Researchers amplified the TCR beta CDR3 regions from RNA transcripts. HTBI primers drove first-round RT-PCR of the TCR CDR3. TCRdb reprocessed the multiplex PCR reads via MiXCR and lists one record per CDR3 protein. Found here are 300,000 to 350,000 distinct CDR3 sequences, 15% to 20% of them singletons; the top ten hold approximately 49%. This clonotype showed up just a few times.

The TCR sequence derives from a woman in her forties or fifties with Graves' hyperthyroidism. Sequencing was performed on blood. The chain carries TRBV27 and TRBJ2-7; a weak D match, TRBD1 (6 bases). CDR3 protein: CARPRGEQYF. The CDR3, as DNA: TGTGCCAGGCCGAGGGGGGAGCAGTACTTC.